This TCR beta chain is from a study of cytomegalovirus exposure and HLA in healthy donors (TCRdb year 2017). Broadly, across the study: According to a later analysis, the approximately 130 validation repertoires were produced on the same platform as the approximately 600 repertoires of the first cohort. The study aimed to test whether cataloging public T cell receptors could reveal signatures of past pathogen exposure. Besides the first cohort of 550 to 750 subjects, a separate validation cohort made up of roughly 130 different subjects was used. To predict cytomegalovirus infection status, the study brought together high-throughput TCR immunosequencing, statistical association of individual TCRs with disease status, and machine learning. What the authors observed across the whole study: A later analysis lacked HLA typing for the validation cohort, so it scored co-occurrence in that cohort across all 120 repertoires. Cytomegalovirus status was reported to be diagnosed by the classifier with high specificity and sensitivity in both the original and validation cohorts. The study listed 150 to 200 TCR beta chains as associated with cytomegalovirus. While some public TCRs were present in many individuals, most TCR sequences turned up only very rarely across donors. In vitro tests confirmed that a few of the cytomegalovirus-associated TCR beta chains recognize cytomegalovirus antigens. Subsequent analysis determined that TCRs grouped into clusters in the first cohort also showed a tendency toward co-occurrence across the approximately 120 validation repertoires, and 85% to 95% of cluster scores exceeded 0. The authors suggested that the approach could potentially be generalized to other disease states and immunological phenotypes.

Separate from the roughly 660-subject first cohort, the validation cohort of 90 to 150 subjects was the group to which the donors belonged. Library creation used the immunoSEQ multiplex PCR assay. The authors' analysis ran thus. To diagnose cytomegalovirus status from the catalog of TCR beta chain sequences, a statistical classification framework was built. TCRdb took this table from immuneACCESS and kept in-frame rearrangements with V and J called. Such tables lack part of the clones; where checked against another copy, unresolved V genes explain under half of the gap, and the rest is unexplained. That table is the source of V, J and clone size, and D and trimming were worked out from the DNA. This sample lists around 220,000 clones; roughly 83% were detected once. About an eighth of the sample is in the top ten clones. On this clone: Its antigen has not been determined. No base quality values were provided; no much bigger clone lies one nucleotide off.

Counted from cysteine to phenylalanine, this CDR3 has 15 amino acids. Here the CDR3 DNA is all that survives: 45 bases in frame from base 1. The trim is 10 bases for V and 5 bases for J, with a gap of 21 bases between the germline ends. CDR1 is given as ENHRY and CDR2 as SYGVKD, both from the germline V gene. The sequence derives from a woman under 40 in good health and CMV-seropositive. Recombination linked TRBV10-3 to TRBJ1-3; the D gene remains uncertain. The sequenced sample consisted of PBMCs. The bases read TGTGCCACCGCTCCTACGGGCCCAGGCCGAAACACCATATATTTT. Translated, this is CATAPTGPGRNTIYF.